The 4 T cell receptor beta chains below come from one sample, sequenced in a study of blood T cell repertoires in COVID-19. The data were produced by immunoSEQ multiplex PCR, yet TCRdb's version contains in-frame clones alone and is incomplete. The repertoire holds around 24,000 clones, with 75% to 90% as singletons. Sequencing was carried out using peripheral blood. The receptors were gathered from an elderly woman with acute or convalescent COVID-19.

The V and J genes are TRBV5-4 and TRBJ2-3, with 12 positions matching TRBD1. The ends lost 3 bases at V and 6 bases at J; junction bases unmatched: 8. Germline loops: CDR1 SGHNT, CDR2 YYREEE (reference sequence). The CDR3 is 16 amino acids. DNA of the CDR3: TGTGCCAGCAGCTCTCCCGGGACAGGGGGCGGTGATACGCAGTATTTT. Translated: CASSSPGTGGGDTQYF.

The genes are TRBV5-8 and TRBJ2-3, with a possible D match to TRBD1 (6 bases). Germline CDR1 and CDR2: SGHTS and YDEGEE. This CDR3 contains 16 residues. V was cut by 0 bases and J by 4 bases, with 15 bases left in between. This chain's CDR3 is CASSLEGVGVADTQYF. The DNA of the CDR3 is TGTGCCAGCAGCTTGGAGGGGGTTGGGGTAGCAGATACGCAGTATTTT.

The V and J genes are TRBV30 and TRBJ2-1, with 9 bases that match TRBD2. V shed 2 bases and J 6 bases; nucleotides not matched to a gene: 5. Germline V gives CDR1 GTSNPN, CDR2 SVGIG (reference sequence). The CDR3 spans 14 residues. As DNA, the CDR3 is TGTGCCTGGAGTAGAGGACTAGCGAGCAATGAGCAGTTCTTC. It yields the protein CAWSRGLASNEQFF.

The count of this clone is one. The chain employs TRBV5-5 and TRBJ1-6; tentative D call: TRBD1 (6 bases). In germline, CDR1 is SGHKS, CDR2 YYEKEE (reference sequence). The CDR3 consists of 14 residues. V was cut by 4 bases and J by 6 bases, with 11 bases left in between. The DNA of the CDR3 is TGTGCCAGCAGCCACGGGGACATTAATTCACCCCTCCACTTT. Translating gives CASSHGDINSPLHF.